What follows describes a single T cell receptor (beta chain). As yet, its antigen is unknown. This specimen belongs to a study of shared clonotypes between healthy human individuals. Study conclusions and caveats: Rarefaction gave evidence that sorted-subset sequencing remained incomplete despite large depth. Relative to clonotypes present in all four donors, those not shared had lower generation probabilities.

The CDR3 contains 13 residues. V was trimmed by 5 bases and J by 5 bases, leaving 11 bases between them. Germline V lookup: CDR1 MNHEY, CDR2 SVGAGI. Generated by immunoSEQ multiplex PCR, the TCRdb table keeps only in-frame clones and is missing some. Seen here are approximately 1.9 million clones, just under 95% observed once, and the top ten hold more than 1.5%. Naive CD8 populations comprised CD45RO-negative cells positively selected for CCR7, excluding terminally differentiated effector memory CD45RA+ cells. The TCR originated in a man aged 18-30 years in good health. Some clones in this sample may be carry-over from other donors' samples. J is TRBJ2-3 and V is TRBV6-5; D call uncertain. Sample: naive CD8+ T cells from PBMCs. In DNA, the CDR3 is TGTGCCAGCAGTCCACGGCTGGGAGATACGCAGTATTTT. Protein product: CASSPRLGDTQYF.